These 28 T cell receptor beta chains were sequenced from one sample in a study of cytomegalovirus exposure and HLA in healthy donors. Amplification used 60 Vbeta primers and 13 Jbeta primers. The data were produced by immunoSEQ multiplex PCR, yet TCRdb's version contains in-frame clones alone and is incomplete. The data contain around 110,000 clones, about four fifths of them singletons. Sequencing input: PBMCs. Source of these receptors: a man in his fifties or sixties in good health and CMV-seronegative.

The chain is built from TRBV6-1 and TRBJ1-1; 7 nucleotides agree with TRBD1. The CDR3 has 13 residues. V was clipped by 6 bases and J by 5 bases; unmatched bases: 6. CDR1 is MNHNS, CDR2 SASEGT, per germline. As DNA, the CDR3 is TGTGCCAGCAGATCGGACAGGTTTACTGAAGCTTTCTTT. This encodes CASRSDRFTEAFF.

The chain has TRBV10-3 and TRBJ2-3, with 9 bases that match TRBD2. The junction had 9 bases not matched to a gene; V was cut back by 7 bases and J by 4 bases. This CDR3 comprises 15 residues. Germline assignment: CDR1 ENHRY and CDR2 SYGVKD. CDR3 sequence: CAIKFGTSSADTQYF. CDR3 DNA: TGTGCCATCAAGTTTGGGACTAGCTCAGCAGATACGCAGTATTTT.

The chain is built from TRBV19 and TRBJ1-4, with 7 bases aligning to TRBD1. This CDR3 comprises 12 residues. V gave up 8 bases and J gave up 8 bases; unmatched junction bases: 5. Germline loops: CDR1 LNHDA, CDR2 SQIVND (reference sequence). For the CDR3, the DNA is TGTGCCAGTGGGACAGAGGCCGAAAAACTGTTTTTT. Its protein is CASGTEAEKLFF.

This clone was observed a handful of times. This chain uses TRBV6-4 with TRBJ2-2, with TRBD2 identical over 7 bases. Germline V gene sequence: CDR1 MRHNA, CDR2 SNTAGT. V lost 5 bases, J lost 7 bases, and 13 bases stayed unmatched. This CDR3 has 16 amino acids. CDR3 sequence: CASSRGLDGFGGELFF. The CDR3 DNA reads TGTGCCAGCAGTCGCGGACTAGACGGGTTCGGCGGGGAGCTGTTTTTT.

The rearrangement links TRBV9 to TRBJ2-6, with D unresolved. Germline V gene data show CDR1 as SGDLS and CDR2 as YYNGEE. The ends were cut back, 3 bases at V and 2 bases at J, with 12 bases in the middle. There are 16 residues in the CDR3. The CDR3 DNA is TGTGCCAGCAGCGCATATTACACCGCTGGGGCCAACGTCCTGACTTTC. This codes for CASSAYYTAGANVLTF.

This sequence joins TRBV25-1 and TRBJ2-1; TRBD2 aligns across 10 bases. In germline, CDR1 is MGHDK, CDR2 SYGVNS. This CDR3 is 16 amino acids long. Trimming cost V 2 bases and J 3 bases; bases outside gene matches: 4. CDR3 loop: CASSERTSGLYNEQFF. CDR3 nucleotides: TGTGCCAGCAGTGAACGGACTAGCGGCCTCTACAATGAGCAGTTCTTC.

The CDR3 bases are TGTGCCATCAGCCCCTTCGGAGACGAGCAGTACTTC. This codes for CAISPFGDEQYF. The rearrangement uses TRBV10-3 and TRBJ2-7, with no clear D. The V and J ends lost 6 bases and 5 bases respectively, with 11 bases between them. The germline V gene encodes CDR1 ENHRY and CDR2 SYGVKD. CDR3 length equals 12 residues.

The chain is built from TRBV29-1 and TRBJ1-1, with D uncertain. Per the germline V gene, CDR1 is SQVTM and CDR2 is ANQGSEA. V lost 0 bases and J lost 6, with 8 bases in between. This CDR3 comprises 12 residues. The CDR3 DNA is TGCAGCGTTGAAGATTATACAGCTGAAGCTTTCTTT. Its translation: CSVEDYTAEAFF.

This clone appeared once. The chain carries TRBV27 and TRBJ2-5, with D tentatively TRBD2 (6 bases). Trimming removed 5 bases from V and 4 bases from J, with 11 bases in between. The germline gives CDR1 MNHEY, CDR2 SMNVEV (reference sequence). The length of the CDR3 is 13 residues. As DNA, the CDR3 is TGTGCCAGCAGTCCTGGGAGGAGAGAGACCCAGTACTTC. Protein: CASSPGRRETQYF.

The rearrangement uses TRBV12-5 and TRBJ2-5; 8 nucleotides align to TRBD2. CDR1 and CDR2 (germline): LGHNT, FRNRAP. The junction had 3 bases not matched to a gene; V was cut back by 5 bases and J by 1 base. The CDR3 extends over 14 amino acids. CDR3 region: CASGPRGAQETQYF. DNA for the CDR3: TGTGCTAGTGGTCCGCGGGGGGCCCAAGAGACCCAGTACTTC.

A single count supports this clone. The chain is built from TRBV11-1 and TRBJ2-4; 9 bases fit TRBD1. The trim removed 6 bases at V and 3 bases at J, leaving 0 bases unmatched. Germline V lookup: CDR1 SGHAT, CDR2 FQDESV (reference sequence). The CDR3 sequence is 13 residues long. The CDR3 nucleotides are TGTGCCAGCAGGGGACAGGGCAAAAACATTCAGTACTTC. As protein: CASRGQGKNIQYF.

The rearrangement uses TRBV5-1 and TRBJ2-1; possible D gene TRBD1, 5 bases. CDR3 length: 14 residues. Germline-derived CDR1 and CDR2 are SGHRS and YFSETQ. V shed 3 bases and J shed 6 bases, with 13 bases lying between them. The CDR3 coding sequence is TGCGCCAGCAGCTCCGTCCAGGGCCTCAATGAGCAGTTCTTC. Its translation is CASSSVQGLNEQFF.

This clone was counted a few times. The rearrangement uses TRBV6-6 and TRBJ1-5; D ambiguous. CDR3 length: 16 amino acids. Germline CDR1 is MNHNY and CDR2 is SVGAGI (reference sequence). The V and J ends lost 2 bases and 3 bases respectively, with 14 bases between them. CDR3 nucleotide sequence: TGTGCCAGCAGTTACCCAGGCGGGGATATCAATCAGCCCCAGCATTTT. The encoded protein is CASSYPGGDINQPQHF.

With regard to this clone: The same CDR3 arises from other DNA sequences in this sample as well. V and J are TRBV2 and TRBJ1-3; 7 bases are a match to TRBD1. CDR1 and CDR2 from the germline V gene are SNHLY and FYNNEI. The CDR3 runs 15 residues. The V gene end was trimmed by 7 bases and the J gene end by 0 bases; junction bases not matched to a gene: 6. The CDR3 is CASIPDRVSGNTIYF. The DNA of the CDR3 is TGTGCCAGCATCCCTGACAGGGTCTCTGGAAACACCATATATTTT.

This clone showed up just a few times. The chain is built from TRBV4-3 and TRBJ1-4; the match to TRBD1 covers 8 bases. The V and J ends lost 4 bases and 4 bases, in that order; junction bases with no gene match: 8. The CDR3 runs to 16 residues. Germline V gene lookup returns CDR1 LGHNA and CDR2 YSLEER. CDR3 DNA sequence: TGCGCCAGCAGCCCAGAAAGACAGGGGATTAATGAAAAACTGTTTTTT. This translates into CASSPERQGINEKLFF.

The CDR3 sequence is CASSAWTGDNSPLHF. CDR3 DNA sequence: TGTGCCAGCAGCGCCTGGACAGGGGATAATTCACCCCTCCACTTT. The genes are TRBV7-9 and TRBJ1-6, with TRBD1 identical over 9 bases. The CDR3 covers 15 residues. The V and J ends lost 5 bases and 5 bases, in that order; junction bases with no gene match: 4. CDR1 is SEHNR, CDR2 FQNEAQ, per germline (reference sequence). The whole variable domain, filled in from reference TRBV7-9 and TRBJ1-6, reads DTGVSQNPRHKITKRGQNVTFRCDPISEHNRLYWYRQTLGQGPEFLTYFQNEAQLEKSRLLSDRFSAERPKGSFSTLEIQRTEQGDSAMYLCASSAWTGDNSPLHFGNGTRLTVT.

The rearrangement joins TRBV5-6 to TRBJ2-5; TRBD1 agrees at 7 bases. The trim removed 4 bases at V and 4 bases at J, leaving 10 bases unmatched. Germline-derived CDR1 and CDR2 are SGHDT and YYEEEE. The CDR3 has 15 amino acids. DNA for the CDR3: TGTGCCAGCAGCGTCCTGACAGGGAATAGAGAGACCCAGTACTTC. Translation gives CASSVLTGNRETQYF.

The CDR3 bases are TGCAGCGGGACTGGACAGGGAGGGAATGCCGAGCAGTACTTC. Translation: CSGTGQGGNAEQYF. The chain couples TRBV29-1 to TRBJ2-7; TRBD1 might be the D (8 bases). Germline CDR1 reads SQVTM; CDR2 reads ANQGSEA. V was cut by 7 bases and J by 6 bases, with 22 bases left in between. CDR3 length: 14 amino acids.

CDR3 in DNA: TGTGCCAGCAGCTTAGGGGTCGGGTGGAGTGCGGAGACCCAGTACTTC. It specifies CASSLGVGWSAETQYF. The gene calls are TRBV7-9 and TRBJ2-5; D gene ambiguous. The germline V and J ends were trimmed by 1 base and 5 bases, with 17 bases remaining between them. Germline CDR1 is SEHNR and CDR2 is FQNEAQ (reference sequence). The CDR3 spans 16 residues.

This chain links TRBV28 with TRBJ2-7; TRBD1 is a possible D gene (5 bases). In germline, CDR1 is MDHEN, CDR2 SYDVKM. V gave up 4 bases and J gave up 7 bases, with 8 bases separating them. The CDR3 is 11 residues long. DNA for the CDR3: TGTGCCAGCAGTTCCGCAGGGGAGCAGTACGTC. Its translation: CASSSAGEQYV.

V gene TRBV4-1 combines with J gene TRBJ1-5; D might be TRBD1 (5 bases). This CDR3 spans 17 amino acids. The germline V and J ends were trimmed by 0 bases and 7 bases, with 19 bases remaining between them. Germline V CDR1 and CDR2: MGHRA, YSYEKL. The DNA of the CDR3 is TGCGCCAGCAGCCAAGATTTATGGGGCGGGAGGGCGCAGCCCCAGCATTTT. Translation gives CASSQDLWGGRAQPQHF.

The rearrangement links TRBV5-1 to TRBJ2-1; 9 nucleotides line up with TRBD2. The CDR3 totals 15 residues. The V gene's germline CDR1 is SGHRS and CDR2 YFSETQ. V shed 0 bases and J 5 bases; nucleotides not matched to a gene: 3. CDR3 amino acids: CASSLEASGDNEQFF. Here the CDR3 DNA reads TGCGCCAGCAGCTTGGAGGCTAGCGGGGACAATGAGCAGTTCTTC. The full variable domain, rest sourced from reference TRBV5-1 and TRBJ2-1, is KAGVTQTPRYLIKTRGQQVTLSCSPISGHRSVSWYQQTPGQGLQFLFEYFSETQRNKGNFPGRFSGRQFSNSRSEMNVSTLELGDSALYLCASSLEASGDNEQFFGPGTRLTVL.

Notes on this clone: The junction and the germline gene differ at one end; a read error may be behind it. The chain links TRBV7-7 to TRBJ2-1; the D gene is possibly TRBD2 (5 bases). Germline CDR1 and CDR2: SSHAT and FNYEAQ (reference sequence). The CDR3 has 16 residues. CDR3 sequence (DNA): TGTGCTAGCAGCTTACGGTTTGAGGGCCCCTACAATGAGCAGTTCTTC. Amino acid sequence: CASSLRFEGPYNEQFF.

The rearrangement links TRBV19 to TRBJ1-3; perhaps TRBD1 as D (6 bases). The CDR3 covers 15 residues. CDR1 LNHDA and CDR2 SQIVND come from the germline V gene (reference sequence). V dropped 5 bases and J dropped 4 bases, with 15 bases sitting between them. CDR3 region: CASSPRDIPGNTIYF. Here the CDR3 DNA reads TGTGCCAGTAGTCCGAGGGACATTCCCGGAAACACCATATATTTT.

The gene calls are TRBV10-3 and TRBJ1-3, with TRBD1 matching 7 bases. Per germline, CDR1 ENHRY and CDR2 SYGVKD. The V and J ends lost 6 bases and 3 bases, in that order; junction bases with no gene match: 8. The CDR3 has 15 residues. CDR3 sequence: CAISAGGLSGNTIYF. The CDR3 nucleotides read TGTGCCATCAGCGCAGGGGGTCTAAGTGGAAACACCATATATTTT.

V and J are TRBV18 and TRBJ1-2; 8 positions match TRBD1. There are 15 residues in the CDR3. J was trimmed by 3 bases and V by 4 bases; bases with no gene match: 7. Per germline, CDR1 KGHSH and CDR2 LQKENI. The CDR3 DNA reads TGTGCCAGCTCACTTACGGACAGGGTAGACTATGGCTACACCTTC. Amino acid sequence: CASSLTDRVDYGYTF.

J is TRBJ2-7 and V is TRBV19; TRBD1 matches at 8 bases. Losses at the gene ends were 2 bases for V and 1 base for J; bases not matched to a gene: 7. CDR1 and CDR2 from the germline V gene are LNHDA and SQIVND (reference sequence). The CDR3 contains 16 residues. CDR3 DNA: TGTGCCAGTAGTATACCAGGGGGCCCAACATCCTACGAGCAGTACTTC. It encodes CASSIPGGPTSYEQYF.

CDR3 sequence (DNA): TGTGCCAGCAGCTTAGCGGCTAGCGGGAATGCAGATACGCAGTATTTT. As protein: CASSLAASGNADTQYF. This chain joins TRBV7-9 and TRBJ2-3, with 9 bases matching TRBD2. Germline CDR1 and CDR2: SEHNR and FQNEAQ (reference sequence). The CDR3 totals 16 residues. Unmatched junction bases numbered 5, after V lost 0 bases and J lost 4 bases.